This T cell receptor beta chain came from a study of CD8+ T cells in alopecia areata. Across the whole study: It was oral tofacitinib, at 5 to 10 mg twice daily, that treated patients received. Percentage of affected scalp area was the basis on which treated patients' severity was scored.

The V and J ends lost 5 bases and 5 bases respectively, with 16 bases between them. Germline V lookup: CDR1 MNHEY, CDR2 SVGAGI. This CDR3 region has 14 residues. Study outcomes and limitations: Mice showed TCR sharing more clearly than patients did, possibly owing to HLA.

RNA, once extracted, was reverse transcribed into cDNA for use as the sequencing template. Libraries were prepared by immunoSEQ multiplex PCR; TCRdb keeps only in-frame clonotypes and omits some of them. The sample holds some 170,000 clones, 58% seen once. Worth noting for this clone: What it binds is not known.

Stated treatment: oral pan-JAK inhibitor, 5-10 mg twice daily. From PBMCs, CD4+ and CD8+ T cells were sorted. Material: CD4+ T cells sorted from blood, obtained between weeks 55 and 70, from a patient treated with tofacitinib. The rearrangement joins TRBV6-5 to TRBJ2-7; D is undetermined. The TCR originated in a human donor with alopecia areata. The CDR3 loop reads CASSRRTLRDEQYF. As DNA, the CDR3 is TGTGCCAGCAGTCGACGGACCTTAAGGGACGAGCAGTACTTC.